This T cell receptor beta chain originates from a study of T cells in Graves' hyperthyroidism and ophthalmopathy. Study in general: Peripheral blood was drawn at first diagnosis, prior to all treatment.

This clonotype was counted at least ten times. Uncontrolled infections, other autoimmune diseases, pregnancy or lactation led to exclusion of patients. TCR beta CDR3 region amplification was performed from RNA transcripts. HTBI primers were used for first-round RT-PCR of the TCR CDR3. TCRdb independently ran MiXCR on the multiplex PCR reads; one entry per CDR3 protein. The table has 150,000 or so distinct CDR3 sequences, 22% seen once. V trimming: 6 bases; J trimming: 8 bases; junction bases outside the gene matches: 13. The germline CDR1 and CDR2 sequences are KGHSH and LQKENI. The CDR3 runs 15 residues.

The origin of this receptor is a woman aged 50 to 60 with Graves' hyperthyroidism that later progressed to Graves' ophthalmopathy. V usage is TRBV18 and J usage is TRBJ2-1; 7 bases line up with TRBD1. The specimen was blood. CDR3 protein: CASSLNRDRLYEQFF. The CDR3, as DNA: TGTGCCAGCTCTTTAAACCGGGACAGACTCTATGAGCAGTTCTTC. The variable domain in full, with the rest retrieved from reference TRBV18 and TRBJ2-1, is NAGVMQNPRHLVRRRGQEARLRCSPMKGHSHVYWYRQLPEEGLKFMVYLQKENIIDESGMPKERFSAEFPKEGPSILRIQQVVRGDSAAYFCASSLNRDRLYEQFFGPGTRLTVL.